The present TCR beta chain was sequenced within a study of a mutant IDH1 vaccine in newly diagnosed glioma. At the level of the study: Most patients had radiochemotherapy with temozolomide before enrollment; others had one alone. Notes on the study in general: Vaccination elicited immune responses in around 92% of patients.

In the case of this clone: Its antigen is unidentified.

TCRdb's copy holds only in-frame clones and misses some; the assay was immunoSEQ multiplex PCR. In the table there are 30,000 to 45,000 clones, approximately 80% of which are singletons. Described time point: week 11, during vaccination. All doses held 300 ug of mutant IDH1 20-mer peptide, with topical imiquimod. Germline loops: CDR1 LNHDA, CDR2 SQIVND (reference sequence). The CDR3 length is 15 residues. V trimming: 5 bases; J trimming: 2 bases; junction bases outside the gene matches: 5. The sample was peripheral blood mononuclear cells (PBMCs), taken from a glioma patient whose treatment included an IDH1 peptide vaccine. V usage is TRBV19 and J usage is TRBJ2-7, with 11 bases fitting TRBD2. The receptor comes from a woman aged 30 to 39 with glioma. Some clones in this sample may be carry-over from other donors' samples. As DNA, the CDR3 is TGTGCCAGTAGTGCCGGACTAGCGGGCCCCTACGAGCAGTACTTC. This encodes CASSAGLAGPYEQYF.